This paragraph reports one T cell receptor beta chain. The specificity of this receptor is unknown. No base quality information exists; no much larger clone differs at one position. V loses 6 bases, J loses 0 bases, and the germline ends lie 15 bases apart. The CDR3 runs 16 residues from the cysteine to the phenylalanine. Here the CDR3 DNA is all that survives: 48 bases in frame from base 1. The germline V gene (reference sequence) yields MNHNY for CDR1 and SVGAGI for CDR2. Libraries were made using 5' RACE. Sequencer: Illumina HiSeq 2000. Template switching added a universal primer binding site, and the final cDNA carried a unique molecular identifier that allowed TCR cDNA molecules to be counted accurately. Specific primers in the conserved constant-segment region were used to synthesize first-strand cDNA for the TCR alpha and beta chains. Each cDNA library was double barcoded, with a SMART-Mk sample barcode plus Illumina barcodes, to control for contamination. TruSeq adapter sequences, together with Illumina sample barcodes, were added in two successive PCR steps. Sequencing of the TCR alpha and beta cDNA libraries was done on the Illumina HiSeq platform using custom primers. The source study handled its data this way. Raw reads were processed with MiGEC to extract unique molecular identifiers, and MiXCR was used to determine CDR3 positions. Recombination models were inferred per individual with the repgenHMM and IGoR tools using an EM algorithm. The tcR package in R was used for shared clonotype analysis, with sharing normalized by the product of cloneset sizes. To study raw recombination free of thymic and clonal selection effects, out-of-frame nonproductive sequences were analyzed. TCRdb reprocessed the public reads (quality trimming at Q25 with fastp, clone calling with MiXCR) and kept in-frame beta chains. Entries are consolidated by CDR3 protein sequence, retaining the most common genes and DNA. The V and J calls here are based on TCRdb, not the publication. The sample table contains 1.5 million to 2 million distinct CDR3 sequences; only one count was recorded for about 32% of them. The top ten clones comprise 0.27% of the sample.

This record comes from a study of identical twins (TCRdb year 2016). For the study in its entirety: The study deep-sequenced TCR alpha and beta repertoires from monozygotic twins, unrelated adults of various ages and cord blood to test whether fetal clonotypes persist. Replicate twin experiments were performed at different times using different library preparation protocols to rule out contamination.

Only healthy Caucasian donors were included. Overall results and qualifications from the work: Compared with coincidental sharing between unrelated individuals, out-of-frame TCR alpha sequences shared between twins had an excess of sequences with low generation probability. A weaker excess of twin sharing was found in beta out-of-frame sequences because the signal-to-noise ratio was lowered by fewer shared sequences. Zero-insertion analyses could be partly confounded by invariant T cells such as MAIT and iNKT, though diverse VJ usage argued against such confounding for most clonotypes. Fewer insertions were carried by abundant cord blood beta clonotypes; a weaker similar trend was observed in young adult naive repertoires, while no such trend was observed in memory repertoires. In monozygotic twins, out-of-frame TCR alpha sharing was systematically underestimated by recombination models, although the models agreed with sharing between unrelated individuals. Because the same donors could not be followed over many years, conclusions were based on cross-sectional statistical analysis.

This clonotype originated in a newborn girl in good health. Recombination joined TRBV6-6 with TRBJ2-1; the D segment could be TRBD1, given 6 matching bases. The specimen sequenced was cord blood. The CDR3 is CASSAPRGSSYNEQFF. The DNA reads TGTGCCAGCAGCGCCCCGAGGGGGAGCTCCTACAATGAGCAGTTCTTC.